This T cell receptor (beta chain) was captured in a study of glioma-infiltrating T cells after dendritic cell vaccination. The CDR3 is 15 residues long. Germline CDR1 and CDR2: SGHRS and YFSETQ. V was shortened by 2 bases and J by 0 bases, with 11 bases between the two germline ends. Sample time point: after dendritic cell vaccination, including at tumor progression/relapse. Patients had residual fresh-frozen tumor tissue and more than two years of survival data. No glioblastoma patient carried an isocitrate dehydrogenase mutation. The PCR used 60 V beta and 13 J beta primers. Sequenced by immunoSEQ multiplex PCR; TCRdb stores in-frame clones only, minus some. The repertoire holds approximately 50,000 clones, about nine tenths seen once, with 5.3% in the top ten.

Sequencing used blood, obtained after dendritic cell vaccination. The chain employs TRBV5-1 and TRBJ1-1; perhaps TRBD1 as D (6 bases). This TCR was recovered from a human donor with glioblastoma. CDR3 loop: CASSLETGLNTEAFF. In nucleotides, the CDR3 is TGCGCCAGCAGCTTAGAAACAGGGCTGAACACTGAAGCTTTCTTT.